Presented here are 8 T cell receptor beta chains from one specimen sequenced in a study of cytomegalovirus exposure and HLA in healthy donors. PCR was performed using 60 Vbeta and 13 Jbeta primers. Sequenced by immunoSEQ multiplex PCR; TCRdb stores in-frame clones only, minus some. The repertoire table contains about 160,000 clones. The sequenced material came from PBMCs. The receptors were sampled from a woman aged 55-69 years in good health and CMV-seronegative.

V and J are TRBV6-6 and TRBJ2-7; 14 bases fit TRBD2. Trimming removed 2 bases from V and 6 bases from J; junction bases left unmatched: 3. This CDR3 is built from 15 residues. CDR1 MNHNY and CDR2 SVGAGI come from the germline V gene (reference sequence). CDR3 amino acids: CASSYGGLAGAEQYF. The CDR3 DNA is TGTGCCAGCAGTTACGGGGGACTAGCGGGGGCCGAGCAGTACTTC.

This chain joins TRBV2 and TRBJ2-3; 9 bases line up with TRBD2. CDR3 length equals 16 residues. J lost 0 bases, V lost 3 bases, and 4 bases had no gene match. Germline V gives CDR1 SNHLY, CDR2 FYNNEI. CDR3 sequence: CASSDILAGSTDTQYF. In DNA, the CDR3 is TGTGCCAGCAGTGATATCCTAGCGGGGAGCACAGATACGCAGTATTTT.

This chain connects TRBV6-5 to TRBJ1-1, with 10 bases that match TRBD1. Germline trimming cut 6 bases from V and 7 bases from J; bases unmatched to any gene: 5. This CDR3 is built from 13 residues. Germline CDR1 and CDR2: MNHEY and SVGAGI. The CDR3 protein is CASSGTGDNEAFF. The CDR3 nucleotides are TGTGCCAGCAGCGGGACAGGGGATAATGAAGCTTTCTTT.

The V and J genes are TRBV12-5 and TRBJ2-5; D not certain. V lost 7 bases, J lost 3 bases, and 9 bases lay in between. From germline, CDR1 is LGHNT and CDR2 FRNRAP. The CDR3 extends over 12 amino acids. The CDR3 nucleotides are TGTGCTAGTGCTGGTAGAGAAGAGACCCAGTACTTC. This sequence encodes CASAGREETQYF.

The genes are TRBV7-9 and TRBJ2-1; 10 nucleotides agree with TRBD2. Trimming at V came to 4 bases and at J to 2 bases, leaving 5 bases not matched to a gene. Germline V lookup: CDR1 SEHNR, CDR2 FQNEAQ (reference sequence). CDR3 length equals 16 residues. CDR3 coding DNA: TGTGCCAGCAGCTCCACCCTAGCGGGAGCCTACAATGAGCAGTTCTTC. This sequence encodes CASSSTLAGAYNEQFF.

This chain uses TRBV19 with TRBJ2-1; possibly TRBD1 for D (5 bases). The CDR3 loop spans 16 amino acids. Germline CDR1 reads LNHDA; CDR2 reads SQIVND (reference sequence). Trimming removed 3 bases at V and 2 bases at J, with 14 bases between. CDR3 nucleotide sequence: TGTGCCAGTAGTATGCGCCCCAGGGTCCCCTACAATGAGCAGTTCTTC. It codes for CASSMRPRVPYNEQFF.

The chain links TRBV6-5 to TRBJ1-6; tentatively, D is TRBD1 (6 bases). This CDR3 is 16 amino acids long. The V end lost 4 bases, the J end lost 5 bases, and 15 bases lay between the germline ends. From germline, CDR1 is MNHEY and CDR2 SVGAGI. CDR3 DNA: TGTGCCAGCAGTTGGACACCGGGACACCATAATTCACCCCTCCACTTT. It translates to CASSWTPGHHNSPLHF.

V and J are TRBV30 and TRBJ2-1, with 7 nucleotides matching TRBD2. V was clipped by 3 bases and J by 4 bases; unmatched bases: 6. The germline CDR1 and CDR2 sequences are GTSNPN and SVGIG (reference sequence). CDR3 length: 14 residues. Written as DNA, the CDR3 is TGTGCCTGGAGCCACGGGGGAGGGTACAATGAGCAGTTCTTC. Protein sequence: CAWSHGGGYNEQFF.